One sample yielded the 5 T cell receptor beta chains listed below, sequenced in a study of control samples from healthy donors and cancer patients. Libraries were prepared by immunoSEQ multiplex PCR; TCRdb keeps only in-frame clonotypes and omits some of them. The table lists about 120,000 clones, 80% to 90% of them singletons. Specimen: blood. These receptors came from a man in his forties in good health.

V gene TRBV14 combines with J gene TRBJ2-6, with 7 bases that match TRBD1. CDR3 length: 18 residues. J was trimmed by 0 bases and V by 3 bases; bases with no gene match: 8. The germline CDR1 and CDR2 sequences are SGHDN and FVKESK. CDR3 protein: CASSHRDSLTSGANVLTF. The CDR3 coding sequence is TGTGCCAGCAGCCACAGGGACAGTCTAACCTCTGGGGCCAACGTCCTGACTTTC.

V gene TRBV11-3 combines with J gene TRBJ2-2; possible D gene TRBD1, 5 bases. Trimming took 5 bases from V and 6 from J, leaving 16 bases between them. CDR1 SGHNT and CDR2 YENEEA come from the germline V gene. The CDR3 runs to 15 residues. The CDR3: CASSQSPGQAGELFF. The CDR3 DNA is TGTGCCAGCAGCCAAAGCCCAGGGCAGGCCGGGGAGCTGTTTTTT.

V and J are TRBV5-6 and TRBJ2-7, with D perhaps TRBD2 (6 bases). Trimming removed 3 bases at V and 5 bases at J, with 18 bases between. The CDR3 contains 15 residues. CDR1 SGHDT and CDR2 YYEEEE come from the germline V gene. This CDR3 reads CASSYLPDYANEQYF. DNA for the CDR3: TGTGCCAGCAGCTACCTCCCGGACTACGCCAACGAGCAGTACTTC.

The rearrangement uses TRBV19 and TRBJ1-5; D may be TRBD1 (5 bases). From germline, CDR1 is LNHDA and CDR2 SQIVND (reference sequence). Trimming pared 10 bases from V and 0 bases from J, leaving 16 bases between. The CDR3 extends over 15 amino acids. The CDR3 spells CATTGQISSNQPQHF. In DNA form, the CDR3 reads TGTGCCACTACAGGACAAATCTCTAGCAATCAGCCCCAGCATTTT.

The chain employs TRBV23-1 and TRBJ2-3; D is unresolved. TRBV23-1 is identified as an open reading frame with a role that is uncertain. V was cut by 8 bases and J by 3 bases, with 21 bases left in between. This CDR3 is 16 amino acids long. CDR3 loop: CASPVGCNRETDTQYF. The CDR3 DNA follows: TGCGCCAGCCCTGTAGGTTGTAACAGAGAGACAGATACGCAGTATTTT.